This entry lists 11 T cell receptor beta chains sequenced from one sample in a study of T cell repertoires in ileal Crohn's disease. Lamina propria lymphocytes from surgical specimens were isolated on a density gradient before sorting. TCRdb's table, derived via immunoSEQ multiplex PCR, lists solely in-frame clones and lacks some. The sample has 6,000 or so clones, 88% seen once. Input material: CD4+ T cells from ileum. The receptors were sampled from an adult with Crohn's disease. Some clones in this sample may be carry-over from other donors' samples.

This clone was recorded once. V is TRBV5-1 and J is TRBJ2-7; the D gene is possibly TRBD2 (5 bases). V shed 0 bases and J shed 7 bases, with 11 bases lying between them. Germline V CDR1 and CDR2: SGHRS, YFSETQ. This CDR3 comprises 13 residues. The CDR3 protein is CASSLGLAGEQYF. DNA for the CDR3: TGCGCCAGCAGCTTGGGGCTAGCCGGGGAGCAGTACTTC. Combining the CDR3 with reference TRBV5-1 and TRBJ2-7 gives the whole variable domain KAGVTQTPRYLIKTRGQQVTLSCSPISGHRSVSWYQQTPGQGLQFLFEYFSETQRNKGNFPGRFSGRQFSNSRSEMNVSTLELGDSALYLCASSLGLAGEQYFGPGTRLTVT.

The chain has TRBV7-9 and TRBJ2-1; 11 bases are a match to TRBD2. The V and J ends lost 2 bases and 9 bases, in that order; junction bases with no gene match: 3. The CDR3 is 14 amino acids. Germline values: CDR1 SEHNR, CDR2 FQNEAQ (reference sequence). CDR3 region: CASSLLAGGSEQFF. CDR3 nucleotide sequence: TGTGCCAGCAGCTTACTAGCGGGAGGCTCTGAGCAGTTCTTC.

This chain links TRBV2 with TRBJ2-3; 13 nucleotides agree with TRBD2. The CDR3 is 17 residues long. CDR1 and CDR2 from the germline V gene are SNHLY and FYNNEI. Losses at the gene ends were 5 bases for V and 4 bases for J; bases not matched to a gene: 9. The CDR3 DNA follows: TGTGCCAGCAGTTCTACTAGACTAGCGGGAGGCGCAGATACGCAGTATTTT. Residues: CASSSTRLAGGADTQYF.

The CDR3 sequence: CASSLNGRGHHSGNTIYF. CDR3 coding DNA: TGTGCCAGCAGCTTAAACGGTCGGGGACACCACTCTGGAAACACCATATATTTT. V is TRBV7-2 and J is TRBJ1-3; TRBD1 is a possible D gene (6 bases). The germline CDR1 and CDR2 sequences are SGHTA and FQGNSA. V gave up 2 bases and J gave up 0 bases, with 17 bases separating them. The CDR3 covers 18 residues.

The table lists this clone with a few counts. The V call is TRBV2, the J call TRBJ1-5; D perhaps matches TRBD1 (6 bases). Between the trimmed V and J ends, which lost 7 bases and 0 bases, there was a span of 16 bases. There are 16 residues in the CDR3. CDR1 and CDR2 (germline): SNHLY, FYNNEI. The CDR3 sequence is CASTQDRTRSNQPQHF. CDR3 bases: TGTGCCAGCACCCAGGACAGAACCCGTAGCAATCAGCCCCAGCATTTT.

This chain joins TRBV28 and TRBJ2-1; D is unclear. CDR3 length: 11 residues. V was clipped by 6 bases and J by 7 bases, with 7 bases between them. Germline lookup yields CDR1 MDHEN and CDR2 SYDVKM. CDR3 region: CASSGENEQFF. CDR3 bases: TGTGCCAGCAGCGGAGAGAATGAGCAGTTCTTC.

The J gene is TRBJ2-5, the V gene TRBV15; 9 bases match TRBD2. CDR1 LNHNV and CDR2 YYDKDF come from the germline V gene (reference sequence). This CDR3 has 16 residues. V was clipped by 1 base and J by 5 bases; unmatched bases: 8. The CDR3 loop is CATSRASAGGGETQYF. CDR3 nucleotides: TGTGCCACCAGCAGAGCCTCAGCGGGAGGAGGGGAGACCCAGTACTTC.

The rearrangement joins TRBV6-1 to TRBJ1-2; 8 bases agree with TRBD1. Germline trimming cut 8 bases from V and 1 base from J; bases unmatched to any gene: 9. The CDR3 is 15 amino acids. Germline values: CDR1 MNHNS, CDR2 SASEGT. The chain's CDR3 is CASQQDRAVNYGYTF. Written as DNA, the CDR3 is TGTGCCAGCCAACAGGACAGGGCGGTTAACTATGGCTACACCTTC.

The chain carries TRBV7-2 and TRBJ2-1, with 16 bases identical to TRBD2. With V trimmed by 3 bases and J by 12 bases, 5 bases remained unmatched. Looked up from germline, CDR1 is SGHTA and CDR2 is FQGNSA. The CDR3 loop spans 15 amino acids. As DNA, the CDR3 is TGTGCCAGCAGCTTGGGACTAGCGGGAGGGTTTACGCAGTTCTTC. Its protein product is CASSLGLAGGFTQFF.

The rearrangement joins TRBV5-4 to TRBJ2-3, with 9 bases identical to TRBD2. Germline V gene lookup returns CDR1 SGHNT and CDR2 YYREEE (reference sequence). This CDR3 spans 12 amino acids. The junction had 0 bases not matched to a gene; V was cut back by 1 base and J by 9 bases. The CDR3 loop reads CASSLTSGTQYF. The CDR3 coding sequence is TGTGCCAGCAGCTTGACTAGCGGGACGCAGTATTTT. Using reference TRBV5-4 and TRBJ2-3 for the parts outside the CDR3, the full variable domain is ETGVTQSPTHLIKTRGQQVTLRCSSQSGHNTVSWYQQALGQGPQFIFQYYREEENGRGNFPPRFSGLQFPNYSSELNVNALELDDSALYLCASSLTSGTQYFGPGTRLTVL.

The chain couples TRBV19 to TRBJ1-4, with 8 bases fitting TRBD1. The length of the CDR3 is 14 residues. Germline CDR1 and CDR2: LNHDA and SQIVND (reference sequence). Trimming removed 3 bases from V and 8 bases from J; junction bases left unmatched: 5. Here the CDR3 reads CASSMGQETEKLFF. CDR3 nucleotide sequence: TGTGCCAGTAGTATGGGACAGGAAACGGAAAAACTGTTTTTT.